The present TCR beta chain was sequenced within a study of blood T cell repertoires in COVID-19. The repertoire was sequenced with immunoSEQ multiplex PCR; TCRdb's copy has only in-frame clones and lacks some. The sample gives 110,000 or so clones, 85% of which show up once; 10% to 15% is in the top ten. Germline values: CDR1 LNHDA, CDR2 SQIVND (reference sequence). With V trimmed by 6 bases and J by 14 bases, 16 bases remained unmatched. There are 14 residues in the CDR3. V is TRBV19 and J is TRBJ1-5; 7 bases map to TRBD1. The clonotype comes from a human donor in a cohort sampled during active COVID-19. The sample was peripheral blood. CDR3 sequence reads: CASRSDRVLSIKHF. The CDR3, as DNA: TGTGCCAGTAGATCCGACAGGGTCCTTTCAATCAAGCATTTT. The full variable domain, its missing parts supplied by reference TRBV19 and TRBJ1-5, is DGGITQSPKYLFRKEGQNVTLSCEQNLNHDAMYWYRQDPGQGLRLIYYSQIVNDFQKGDIAEGYSVSREKKESFPLTVTSAQKNPTAFYLCASRSDRVLSIKHFGDGTRLSIL.